This T cell receptor beta chain originates from a study of blood T cells in healthy people across ages. Study summary: Template-switching capture recovered about one barcoded beta molecule per two T cells.

Germline lookup yields CDR1 LGHDT and CDR2 YNNKEL (reference sequence). V dropped 4 bases and J dropped 1; count of bases not matched to a gene: 6. The CDR3 sequence is 16 residues long. A second about 6 to 12 cycle PCR used barcoded and J-beta primers. MiXCR, run by TCRdb on the 5' RACE reads, gives a single entry per CDR3 protein. Among almost 1 million distinct CDR3 sequences listed, roughly half were seen once. Sequencing used blood. V gene TRBV3-1 combines with J gene TRBJ2-1, with 8 bases matching TRBD2. The sequence was collected from a woman aged 60-75 years in good health. CDR3 bases: TGTGCCAGCAGCCCCCCGCGGGAGGTTTCCTACAATGAGCAGTTCTTC. Translated, it gives CASSPPREVSYNEQFF.